This entry lists 27 T cell receptor beta chains sequenced from one sample in a study of CD8 T cells in ankylosing spondylitis. Points from the study as a whole: Typical of ankylosing spondylitis blood, it appeared, was a TCR beta motif of eight highly homologous variants.

For these receptors, no antigen is known. TCRdb itself ran the 5' RACE reads through MiXCR, one entry per CDR3 protein. The sample shows 450,000 to 550,000 distinct CDR3 sequences, approximately 5% of them seen only once. The specimen was blood, either unsorted or a sorted T cell fraction (not recorded which). The receptors were gathered from a male donor with ankylosing spondylitis.

This clonotype was counted ten times or more. This chain connects TRBV29-1 to TRBJ2-5; 10 bases line up with TRBD2. Germline-derived CDR1 and CDR2 are SQVTM and ANQGSEA. This CDR3 has 13 residues. V lost 4 bases and J lost 5; bases outside the gene matches: 4. DNA of the CDR3: TGCAGCGTTGTAGCTAGCGGGAGTGAGACCCAGTACTTC. Translating it yields CSVVASGSETQYF.

V is TRBV6-1 and J is TRBJ2-2; 10 nucleotides align to TRBD1. The junction had 9 bases not matched to a gene; V was cut back by 7 bases and J by 4 bases. The CDR3 consists of 16 residues. Germline V gene sequence: CDR1 MNHNS, CDR2 SASEGT. CDR3 residues: CASTPGTGVVTGELFF. The DNA for the CDR3 is TGTGCCAGCACCCCCGGGACAGGGGTTGTCACCGGGGAGCTGTTTTTT.

Many counts were recorded for this clonotype. The chain has TRBV29-1 and TRBJ2-5; tentative D call: TRBD1 (5 bases). V was trimmed by 0 bases and J by 5 bases, leaving 19 bases between them. CDR3 length: 16 amino acids. Germline CDR1 is SQVTM and CDR2 is ANQGSEA. The CDR3 spells CSVEEGASVPRETQYF. In DNA, the CDR3 is TGCAGCGTTGAAGAAGGGGCTTCCGTCCCTCGGGAGACCCAGTACTTC.

The chain employs TRBV7-9 and TRBJ2-3; a weak D match, TRBD1 (7 bases). The CDR3 sequence is 16 residues long. Trimming left V 1 base short and J 2 bases short, with 13 bases between. The germline CDR1 and CDR2 sequences are SEHNR and FQNEAQ (reference sequence). CDR3 amino acids: CASSLVEGAFTDTQYF. CDR3 DNA sequence: TGTGCCAGCAGCTTAGTGGAGGGGGCCTTCACAGATACGCAGTATTTT.

In this sample, this clonotype turned up many times. The V and J genes are TRBV20-1 and TRBJ1-1; no clear D gene. This CDR3 comprises 14 residues. Trimming took off 2 bases at V and 1 base at J, with 11 bases between the two ends. The germline V gene encodes CDR1 DFQATT and CDR2 SNEGSKA (reference sequence). The CDR3 sequence is CSARRPPGNTEAFF. The CDR3, as DNA: TGCAGTGCTAGAAGGCCCCCAGGGAACACTGAAGCTTTCTTT.

This chain uses TRBV6-5 with TRBJ2-7; no clear D. Trimming cost V 2 bases and J 7 bases, with 18 bases left between them. In germline, CDR1 is MNHEY, CDR2 SVGAGI. There are 15 residues in the CDR3. The CDR3 DNA is TGTGCCAGCAGTTACACGCTGGTTAAACTTGGGGAGCAGTACTTC. It encodes CASSYTLVKLGEQYF.

The chain joins TRBV12-3 or TRBV12-4 to TRBJ1-5, with a tentative D call TRBD1 (5 bases). V lost 4 bases, J lost 6 bases, and 10 bases lay in between. The CDR3 consists of 13 residues. The CDR3 DNA follows: TGTGCCAGCAGTTCAGGGAGGGGTCAGCCCCAGCATTTT. It translates to CASSSGRGQPQHF.

The genes are TRBV4-3 and TRBJ2-7; 9 positions agree with TRBD2. V dropped 1 base and J dropped 4; count of bases not matched to a gene: 5. Germline CDR1 LGHNA, CDR2 YSLEER. There are 15 residues in the CDR3. The CDR3 here is CASSQVNSGSYEQYF. The CDR3 nucleotides are TGCGCCAGCAGCCAAGTGAATAGCGGGAGTTACGAGCAGTACTTC.

In this sample, this clonotype turned up many times. The V call is TRBV7-2, the J call TRBJ2-3; 9 bases agree with TRBD2. Losses at the gene ends were 5 bases for V and 4 bases for J; bases not matched to a gene: 7. This CDR3 has 15 amino acids. Germline CDR1 and CDR2: SGHTA and FQGNSA. Here the CDR3 reads CASSRVGTSSDTQYF. DNA for the CDR3: TGTGCCAGCAGCCGGGTGGGGACTAGCTCAGATACGCAGTATTTT.

This clonotype was seen a handful of times. The rearrangement links TRBV5-5 to TRBJ2-2; 7 bases are shared with TRBD2. The V segment lost 7 bases and the J segment 0 bases; nucleotides outside the gene matches: 9. The CDR3 runs 16 residues. Germline CDR1 and CDR2: SGHKS and YYEKEE (reference sequence). Written as DNA, the CDR3 is TGTGCCAGCGAGAGACAGCGGGGCGCGAACACCGGGGAGCTGTTTTTT. Translating gives CASERQRGANTGELFF. Variable domain in full (rest from reference TRBV5-5 and TRBJ2-2): DAGVTQSPTHLIKTRGQQVTLRCSPISGHKSVSWYQQVLGQGPQFIFQYYEKEERGRGNFPDRFSARQFPNYSSELNVNALLLGDSALYLCASERQRGANTGELFFGEGSRLTVL.

The chain employs TRBV13 and TRBJ2-5; D gene ambiguous. Germline-derived CDR1 and CDR2 are PRHDT and FYEKMQ (reference sequence). V gave up 5 bases and J gave up 2 bases, with 12 bases separating them. This CDR3 spans 14 amino acids. CDR3 in amino acids: CASSPADQQETQYF. In DNA form, the CDR3 reads TGTGCCAGCAGCCCGGCGGACCAGCAAGAGACCCAGTACTTC. Looking up the rest from reference TRBV13 and TRBJ2-5 gives the full variable domain: AAGVIQSPRHLIKEKRETATLKCYPIPRHDTVYWYQQGPGQDPQFLISFYEKMQSDKGSIPDRFSAQQFSDYHSELNMSSLELGDSALYFCASSPADQQETQYFGPGTRLLVL.

This clonotype was seen at least ten times. The rearrangement joins TRBV4-3 to TRBJ1-2; no clear D gene. The CDR3 is made up of 16 amino acids. Looked up from germline, CDR1 is LGHNA and CDR2 is YSLEER. Trimming removed 0 bases at V and 1 base at J, with 12 bases between. This chain's CDR3 is CASSQDMETFNYGYTF. The CDR3 nucleotides read TGCGCCAGCAGCCAAGATATGGAGACCTTTAACTATGGCTACACCTTC.

This clonotype was recorded many times. The chain has TRBV6-5 and TRBJ2-7; TRBD2 might be the D (5 bases). The germline gives CDR1 MNHEY, CDR2 SVGAGI. V lost 1 base and J lost 5, with 12 bases in between. CDR3 size: 14 residues. The DNA of the CDR3 is TGTGCCAGCAGTTACTATTTGGGAGCCCACGAGCAGTACTTC. Translation: CASSYYLGAHEQYF.

At least ten counts were recorded for this clonotype. This chain joins TRBV28 and TRBJ1-5, with D perhaps TRBD1 (5 bases). CDR1 is MDHEN, CDR2 SYDVKM, per germline. V was shortened by 6 bases and J by 6 bases, with 15 bases between the two germline ends. The CDR3 contains 14 residues. In nucleotides, the CDR3 is TGTGCCAGCAGCCGAGACAGTTTGGGTCAGCCCCAGCATTTT. Translating it yields CASSRDSLGQPQHF.

This clonotype was picked up many times. J is TRBJ2-5 and V is TRBV6-5, with 7 bases that match TRBD1. Germline V lookup: CDR1 MNHEY, CDR2 SVGAGI. The CDR3 spans 15 residues. V lost 2 bases to trimming and J lost 1 base; unmatched junction nucleotides: 4. In DNA form, the CDR3 reads TGTGCCAGCAGTTACAGCCGGGACAGCCAAGAGACCCAGTACTTC. Amino acid sequence: CASSYSRDSQETQYF.

This clonotype was counted ten times or more. V and J are TRBV20-1 and TRBJ2-3, with 9 nucleotides matching TRBD2. The CDR3 has 18 amino acids. Germline values: CDR1 DFQATT, CDR2 SNEGSKA (reference sequence). V was clipped by 1 base and J by 6 bases; unmatched bases: 17. The CDR3 region has the DNA TGCAGTGCTAGAGCCCACCCCTTACGCGGGAGGGCCGCTGATACGCAGTATTTT. This gives the protein CSARAHPLRGRAADTQYF.

The V call is TRBV4-1, the J call TRBJ2-7; D is perhaps TRBD2 (6 bases). Germline lookup yields CDR1 MGHRA and CDR2 YSYEKL. The V and J ends lost 0 bases and 6 bases respectively, with 9 bases between them. The CDR3 covers 13 residues. CDR3 loop: CASSQERGSEQYF. The CDR3 DNA sequence: TGCGCCAGCAGCCAAGAGCGGGGAAGCGAGCAGTACTTC.

Many counts were recorded for this clonotype. The chain joins TRBV7-9 to TRBJ2-4; D is possibly TRBD1 (6 bases). This CDR3 has 13 residues. V was cut by 9 bases and J by 0 bases, with 9 bases left in between. Germline V gives CDR1 SEHNR, CDR2 FQNEAQ (reference sequence). CDR3 sequence (DNA): TGTGCCAGTACCAGGGGAGCCAAAAACATTCAGTACTTC. Protein sequence: CASTRGAKNIQYF.

This clonotype was picked up many times. The chain is built from TRBV7-9 and TRBJ2-1; 11 nucleotides align to TRBD1. Per germline, CDR1 SEHNR and CDR2 FQNEAQ (reference sequence). The length of the CDR3 is 16 residues. The ends lost 7 bases at V and 5 bases at J; junction bases unmatched: 10. The CDR3 DNA sequence: TGTGCCAGCAACCTAAGACCGGGACAGGGGGACAATGAGCAGTTCTTC. Its protein product is CASNLRPGQGDNEQFF.

This clonotype was detected ten times or more. The genes are TRBV4-3 and TRBJ1-4, with unresolved D. There are 17 residues in the CDR3. The germline V gene has CDR1 LGHNA and CDR2 YSLEER. The V end lost 1 base, the J end lost 4 bases, and 16 bases lay between the germline ends. DNA for the CDR3: TGCGCCAGCAGCCAAGTGGGTGGGCGGCCCGTTAATGAAAAACTGTTTTTT. This encodes CASSQVGGRPVNEKLFF.

This clonotype was counted many times. V gene TRBV5-1 combines with J gene TRBJ2-7, with TRBD1 matching over 8 bases. This CDR3 has 14 residues. Germline V lookup: CDR1 SGHRS, CDR2 YFSETQ. V lost 2 bases to trimming and J lost 6 bases; unmatched junction nucleotides: 7. The CDR3 DNA reads as TGCGCCAGCAGCTTACAGGGGGTTGAGGGCGAGCAGTACTTC. This gives the protein CASSLQGVEGEQYF. Full variable domain (remainder filled in from reference TRBV5-1 and TRBJ2-7): KAGVTQTPRYLIKTRGQQVTLSCSPISGHRSVSWYQQTPGQGLQFLFEYFSETQRNKGNFPGRFSGRQFSNSRSEMNVSTLELGDSALYLCASSLQGVEGEQYFGPGTRLTVT.

This clonotype was seen at least ten times. This chain uses TRBV7-8 with TRBJ2-1, with D unresolved. Germline lookup yields CDR1 SGHVS and CDR2 FQNEAQ. V gave up 5 bases and J gave up 15 bases, with 17 bases separating them. The CDR3 sequence is 12 residues long. The CDR3 DNA is TGTGCCAGCAGCCCCAGCTGGGCAGAGAGGTTCTTC. Protein sequence: CASSPSWAERFF.

This clonotype was seen repeatedly, ten times or more. The V gene is TRBV6-2 or TRBV6-3, the J gene TRBJ2-7; TRBD1 matches 8 bases. J lost 0 bases, V lost 4 bases, and 5 bases had no gene match. CDR1 is MNHEY and CDR2 is SVGEGT in the germline V gene. The CDR3 loop spans 15 amino acids. CDR3 sequence: CASSWTGSRSYEQYF. CDR3 sequence (DNA): TGTGCCAGCAGTTGGACAGGGTCCCGCTCCTACGAGCAGTACTTC.

The chain couples TRBV29-1 to TRBJ2-7, with TRBD2 matching 8 bases. V dropped 6 bases and J dropped 3; count of bases not matched to a gene: 10. Germline CDR1 reads SQVTM; CDR2 reads ANQGSEA. This CDR3 comprises 14 residues. CDR3 DNA sequence: TGCAGCGTCCACAGTACGGGACTAGACTACGAGCAGTACTTC. Amino acid sequence: CSVHSTGLDYEQYF.

In this sample, this clonotype turned up many times. This chain links TRBV20-1 with TRBJ1-5; D may be TRBD1 (6 bases). Trimming removed 6 bases from V and 4 bases from J, with 19 bases in between. CDR1 and CDR2 from the germline V gene are DFQATT and SNEGSKA (reference sequence). The CDR3 is 15 amino acids. CDR3 coding DNA: TGCAGTGCCACCTCCGTCCAGGGGCGGAATCAGCCCCAGCATTTT. Its protein is CSATSVQGRNQPQHF.

The V and J genes are TRBV5-1 and TRBJ2-5, with a possible D match to TRBD1 (5 bases). The V gene lost 2 bases and the J gene lost 2 bases, with 10 bases spanning the gap. From germline, CDR1 is SGHRS and CDR2 YFSETQ. This CDR3 spans 14 amino acids. The CDR3 loop is CASSFSTEQETQYF. In DNA form, the CDR3 reads TGCGCCAGCAGCTTTTCGACAGAACAAGAGACCCAGTACTTC.

This clonotype came up once. Given a much more abundant clone one base away, this may be a read error. The rearrangement uses TRBV3-1 and TRBJ2-1, with 12 bases identical to TRBD2. There are 21 residues in the CDR3. Germline-derived CDR1 and CDR2 are LGHDT and YNNKEL (reference sequence). V dropped 0 bases and J dropped 6; count of bases not matched to a gene: 18. CDR3 region: CASSQDKYHSRLAGVCNEQFF. In nucleotides, the CDR3 is TGTGCCAGCAGCCAAGACAAGTACCACTCGAGACTAGCGGGAGTCTGCAATGAGCAGTTCTTC.